This T cell receptor (beta chain) is drawn from a study of spatial heterogeneity in lung cancer. This clonotype was counted many times. The CDR3 extends over 13 amino acids. Trimming stripped 3 bases from V and 3 bases from J, with 5 bases between. The V gene's germline CDR1 is MNHEY and CDR2 SMNVEV (reference sequence). The time point denotes: sample taken at primary tumor resection. Whole RNA obtained from tumor, nontumor lung or frozen PBMC underwent sequencing without sorting. TCRdb independently ran MiXCR on the 5' RACE reads; one entry per CDR3 protein. The sample lists approximately 6,300 distinct CDR3 sequences; about 13% were seen once.

The sequence was obtained from a female donor with early-stage non-small cell lung cancer. The sample in question was normal lung tissue next to the tumor, obtained at surgery. The rearrangement links TRBV27 to TRBJ1-4; D remains ambiguous. CDR3 sequence: CASSFLANEKLFF. The CDR3 coding sequence is TGTGCCAGCAGTTTCCTGGCTAATGAAAAACTGTTTTTT.